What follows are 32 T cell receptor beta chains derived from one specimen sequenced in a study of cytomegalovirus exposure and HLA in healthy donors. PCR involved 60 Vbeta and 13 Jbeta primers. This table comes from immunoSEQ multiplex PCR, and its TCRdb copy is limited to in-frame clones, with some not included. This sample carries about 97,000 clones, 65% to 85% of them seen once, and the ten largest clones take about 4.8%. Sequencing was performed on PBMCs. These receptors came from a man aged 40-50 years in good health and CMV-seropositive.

CDR3 sequence reads: CASSAGTGTADYGYTF. CDR3 DNA sequence: TGTGCCAGCTCAGCCGGGACAGGGACGGCAGACTATGGCTACACCTTC. V gene TRBV18 combines with J gene TRBJ1-2; 9 bases map to TRBD1. Looked up from germline, CDR1 is KGHSH and CDR2 is LQKENI. The CDR3 consists of 16 residues. V trimming: 5 bases; J trimming: 3 bases; junction bases outside the gene matches: 10.

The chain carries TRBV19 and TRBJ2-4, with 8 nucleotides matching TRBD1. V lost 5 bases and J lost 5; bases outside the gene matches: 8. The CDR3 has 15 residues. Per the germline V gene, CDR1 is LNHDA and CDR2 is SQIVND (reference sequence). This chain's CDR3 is CASSSAGGAENIQYF. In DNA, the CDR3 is TGTGCCAGTAGTTCGGCAGGGGGCGCGGAAAACATTCAGTACTTC.

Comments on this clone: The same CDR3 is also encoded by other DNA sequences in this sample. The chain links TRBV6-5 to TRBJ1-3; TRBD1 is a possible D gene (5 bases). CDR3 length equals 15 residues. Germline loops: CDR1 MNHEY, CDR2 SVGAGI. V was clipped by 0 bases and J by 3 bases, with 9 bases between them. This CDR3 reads CASSYSQGSGNTIYF. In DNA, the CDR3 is TGTGCCAGCAGTTACTCGCAGGGAAGTGGAAACACCATATATTTT.

The DNA of the CDR3 is TGCGCCAGCAGCTTGGCAGGGGCCGAAAATCAGCCCCAGCATTTT. Protein product: CASSLAGAENQPQHF. The chain carries TRBV5-1 and TRBJ1-5; D possibly corresponds to TRBD1 (6 bases). The V end lost 0 bases, the J end lost 4 bases, and 11 bases lay between the germline ends. The CDR3 runs to 15 residues. Germline V lookup: CDR1 SGHRS, CDR2 YFSETQ.

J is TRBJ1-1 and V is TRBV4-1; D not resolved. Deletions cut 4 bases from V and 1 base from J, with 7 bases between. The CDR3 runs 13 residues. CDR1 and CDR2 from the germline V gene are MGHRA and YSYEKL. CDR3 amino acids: CASSLQQNTEAFF. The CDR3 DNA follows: TGCGCCAGCAGCCTACAGCAGAACACTGAAGCTTTCTTT.

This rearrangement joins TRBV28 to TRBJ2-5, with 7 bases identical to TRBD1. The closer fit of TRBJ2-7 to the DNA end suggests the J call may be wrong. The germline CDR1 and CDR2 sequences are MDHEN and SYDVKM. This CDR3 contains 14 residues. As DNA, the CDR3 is TGTGCCAGCAGTCCACGGACAGGTCCCTACGAGCAGTACTTC. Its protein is CASSPRTGPYEQYF.

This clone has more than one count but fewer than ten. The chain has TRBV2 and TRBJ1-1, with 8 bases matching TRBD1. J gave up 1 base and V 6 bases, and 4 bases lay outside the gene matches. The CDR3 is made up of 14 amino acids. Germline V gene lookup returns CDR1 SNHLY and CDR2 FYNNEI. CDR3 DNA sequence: TGTGCCAGCAGAAGACAGGGGCAGAACACTGAAGCTTTCTTT. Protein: CASRRQGQNTEAFF.

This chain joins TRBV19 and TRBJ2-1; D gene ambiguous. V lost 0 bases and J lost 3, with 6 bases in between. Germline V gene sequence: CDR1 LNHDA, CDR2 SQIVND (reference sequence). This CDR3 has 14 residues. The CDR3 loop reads CASSIESVYNEQFF. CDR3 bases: TGTGCCAGTAGTATAGAGTCTGTCTACAATGAGCAGTTCTTC.

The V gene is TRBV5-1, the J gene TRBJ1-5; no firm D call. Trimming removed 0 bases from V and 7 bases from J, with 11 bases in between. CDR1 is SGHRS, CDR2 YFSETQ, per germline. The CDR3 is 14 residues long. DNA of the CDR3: TGCGCCAGCAGCTTGGGGCCAGCGGGACAGCCCCAGCATTTT. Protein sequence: CASSLGPAGQPQHF.

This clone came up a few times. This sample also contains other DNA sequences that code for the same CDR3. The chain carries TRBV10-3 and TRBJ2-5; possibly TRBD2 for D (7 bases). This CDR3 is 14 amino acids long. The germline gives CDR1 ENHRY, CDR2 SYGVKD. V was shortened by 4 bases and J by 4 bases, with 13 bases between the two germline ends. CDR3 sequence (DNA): TGTGCCATCAGTGCTCCAGGGGAGGGAGAGACCCAGTACTTC. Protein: CAISAPGEGETQYF.

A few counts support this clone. The CDR3 reads CATSRDSRGPQGAFF. CDR3 DNA sequence: TGTGCCACCAGCAGAGACAGTAGGGGCCCCCAGGGAGCTTTCTTT. The genes are TRBV15 and TRBJ1-1; TRBD1 is a possible D gene (5 bases). Germline assignment: CDR1 LNHNV and CDR2 YYDKDF (reference sequence). The CDR3 has 15 residues. V gave up 0 bases and J gave up 10 bases, with 18 bases separating them.

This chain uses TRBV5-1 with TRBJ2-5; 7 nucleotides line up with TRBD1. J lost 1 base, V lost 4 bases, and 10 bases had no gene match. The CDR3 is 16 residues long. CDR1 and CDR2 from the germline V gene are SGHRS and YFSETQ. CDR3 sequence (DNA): TGCGCCAGCAGCGGAGCACAGGGGACCCCCCAAGAGACCCAGTACTTC. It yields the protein CASSGAQGTPQETQYF.

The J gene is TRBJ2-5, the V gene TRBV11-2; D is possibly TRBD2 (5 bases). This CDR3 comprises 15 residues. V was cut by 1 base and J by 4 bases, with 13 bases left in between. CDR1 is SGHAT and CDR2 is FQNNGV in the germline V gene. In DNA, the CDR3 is TGTGCCAGCAGCTTAGGTGGGGAGTTTGGAGAGACCCAGTACTTC. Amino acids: CASSLGGEFGETQYF. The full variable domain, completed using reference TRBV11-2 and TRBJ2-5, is EAGVAQSPRYKIIEKRQSVAFWCNPISGHATLYWYQQILGQGPKLLIQFQNNGVVDDSQLPKDRFSAERLKGVDSTLKIQPAKLEDSAVYLCASSLGGEFGETQYFGPGTRLLVL.

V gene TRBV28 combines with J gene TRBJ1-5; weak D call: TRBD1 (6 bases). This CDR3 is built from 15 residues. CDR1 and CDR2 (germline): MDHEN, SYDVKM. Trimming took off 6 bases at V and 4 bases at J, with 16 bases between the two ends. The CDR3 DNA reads TGTGCCAGCAGCAAACAACAGGGTGGTAATCAGCCCCAGCATTTT. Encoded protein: CASSKQQGGNQPQHF.

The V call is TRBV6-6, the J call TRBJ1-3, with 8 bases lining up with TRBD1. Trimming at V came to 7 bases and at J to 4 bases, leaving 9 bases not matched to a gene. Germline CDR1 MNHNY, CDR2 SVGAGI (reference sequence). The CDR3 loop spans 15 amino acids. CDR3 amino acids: CASMTQGVSGNTIYF. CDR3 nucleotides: TGTGCCAGCATGACACAGGGGGTCTCAGGAAACACCATATATTTT.

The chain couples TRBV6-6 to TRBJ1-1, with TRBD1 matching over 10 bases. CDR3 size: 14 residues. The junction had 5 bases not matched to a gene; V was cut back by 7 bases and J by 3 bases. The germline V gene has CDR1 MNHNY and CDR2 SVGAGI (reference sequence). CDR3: CASTRDRGYTEAFF. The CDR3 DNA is TGTGCCAGCACCCGGGACAGGGGATACACTGAAGCTTTCTTT.

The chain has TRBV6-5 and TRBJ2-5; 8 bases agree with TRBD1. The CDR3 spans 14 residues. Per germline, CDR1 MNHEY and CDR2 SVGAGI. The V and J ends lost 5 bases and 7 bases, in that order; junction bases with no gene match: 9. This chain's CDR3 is CASSQGQGVGTQYF. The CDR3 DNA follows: TGTGCCAGCAGTCAAGGACAGGGTGTGGGGACCCAGTACTTC.

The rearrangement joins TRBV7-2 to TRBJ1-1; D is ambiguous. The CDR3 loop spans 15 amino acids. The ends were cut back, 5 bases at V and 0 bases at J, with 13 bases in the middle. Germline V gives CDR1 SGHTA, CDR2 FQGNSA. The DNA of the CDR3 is TGTGCCAGCAGCCCTTCCTCGGGGTTGAACACTGAAGCTTTCTTT. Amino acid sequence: CASSPSSGLNTEAFF.

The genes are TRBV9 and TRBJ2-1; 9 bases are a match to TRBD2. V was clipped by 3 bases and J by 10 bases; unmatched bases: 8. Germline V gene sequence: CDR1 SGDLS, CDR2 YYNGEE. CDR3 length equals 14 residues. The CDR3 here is CASSDSLSGGEQFF. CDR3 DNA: TGTGCCAGCAGCGACAGCCTTAGCGGGGGAGAGCAGTTCTTC.

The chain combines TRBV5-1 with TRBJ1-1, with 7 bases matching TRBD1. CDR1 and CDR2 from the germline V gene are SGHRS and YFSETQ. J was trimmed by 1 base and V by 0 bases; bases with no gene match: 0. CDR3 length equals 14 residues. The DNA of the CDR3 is TGCGCCAGCAGCTTGGGGGACAGGAACACTGAAGCTTTCTTT. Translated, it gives CASSLGDRNTEAFF.

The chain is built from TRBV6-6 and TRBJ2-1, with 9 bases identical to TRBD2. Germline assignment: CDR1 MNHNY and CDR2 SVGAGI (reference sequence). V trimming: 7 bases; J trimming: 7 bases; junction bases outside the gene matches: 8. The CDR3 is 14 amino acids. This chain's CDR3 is CASTYSGSFNEQFF. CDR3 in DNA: TGTGCCAGCACCTATAGCGGGAGTTTTAATGAGCAGTTCTTC.

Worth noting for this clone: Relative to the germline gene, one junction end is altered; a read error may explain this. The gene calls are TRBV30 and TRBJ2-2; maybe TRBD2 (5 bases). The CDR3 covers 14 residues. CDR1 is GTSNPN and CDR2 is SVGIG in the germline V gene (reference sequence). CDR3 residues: CALSRGPNTGELFF. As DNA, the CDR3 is TGTGCCTTGAGTAGAGGGCCGAACACCGGGGAGCTGTTTTTT.

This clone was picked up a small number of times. Here the CDR3 reads CASTPPDRGRQAFF. The CDR3 nucleotides are TGTGCCAGCACCCCCCCCGACAGGGGGAGACAAGCTTTCTTT. The chain joins TRBV6-1 to TRBJ1-1, with 9 bases matching TRBD1. The V gene end was trimmed by 7 bases and the J gene end by 9 bases; junction bases not matched to a gene: 12. Per germline, CDR1 MNHNS and CDR2 SASEGT. This CDR3 region has 14 residues.

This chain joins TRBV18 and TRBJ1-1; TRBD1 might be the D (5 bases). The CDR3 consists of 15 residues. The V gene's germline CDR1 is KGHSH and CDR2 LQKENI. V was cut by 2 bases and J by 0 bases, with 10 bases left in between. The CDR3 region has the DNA TGTGCCAGCTCACCAAATGTGGACATGAACACTGAAGCTTTCTTT. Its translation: CASSPNVDMNTEAFF.

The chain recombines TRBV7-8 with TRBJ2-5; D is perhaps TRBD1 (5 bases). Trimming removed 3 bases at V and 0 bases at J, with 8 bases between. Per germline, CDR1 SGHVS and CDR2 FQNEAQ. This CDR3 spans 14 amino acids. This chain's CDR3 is CASSLTAYQETQYF. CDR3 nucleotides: TGTGCCAGCAGCTTGACAGCGTACCAAGAGACCCAGTACTTC. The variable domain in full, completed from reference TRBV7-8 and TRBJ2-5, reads GAGVSQSPRYKVAKRGQDVALRCDPISGHVSLFWYQQALGQGPEFLTYFQNEAQLDKSGLPSDRFFAERPEGSVSTLKIQRTQQEDSAVYLCASSLTAYQETQYFGPGTRLLVL.

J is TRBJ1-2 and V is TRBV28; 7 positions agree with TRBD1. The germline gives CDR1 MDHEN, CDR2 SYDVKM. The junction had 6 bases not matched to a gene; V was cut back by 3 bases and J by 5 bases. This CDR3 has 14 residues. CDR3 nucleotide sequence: TGTGCCAGCAGTTTCGACAGGGTGACGTATGGCTACACCTTC. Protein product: CASSFDRVTYGYTF.

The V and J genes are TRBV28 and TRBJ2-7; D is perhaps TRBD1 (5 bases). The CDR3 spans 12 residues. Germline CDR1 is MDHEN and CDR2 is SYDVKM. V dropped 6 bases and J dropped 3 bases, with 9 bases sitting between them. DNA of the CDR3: TGTGCCAGCAGACAGGAACTCTACGAGCAGTACTTC. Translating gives CASRQELYEQYF. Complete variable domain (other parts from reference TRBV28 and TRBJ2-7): DVKVTQSSRYLVKRTGEKVFLECVQDMDHENMFWYRQDPGLGLRLIYFSYDVKMKEKGDIPEGYSVSREKKERFSLILESASTNQTSMYLCASRQELYEQYFGPGTRLTVT.

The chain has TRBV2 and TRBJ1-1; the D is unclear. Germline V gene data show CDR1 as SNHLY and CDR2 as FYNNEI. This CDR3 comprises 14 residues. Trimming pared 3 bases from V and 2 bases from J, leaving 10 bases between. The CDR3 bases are TGTGCCAGCAGTGACAAAAGCCGAAACACTGAAGCTTTCTTT. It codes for CASSDKSRNTEAFF.

The CDR3 DNA is TGTGCCAGCACCCCTGGCCCGGGACAGGCGTACGAGCAGTACTTC. This translates into CASTPGPGQAYEQYF. J is TRBJ2-7 and V is TRBV28; 8 bases map to TRBD1. The V gene end was trimmed by 7 bases and the J gene end by 4 bases; junction bases not matched to a gene: 12. Germline CDR1 MDHEN, CDR2 SYDVKM. This CDR3 region has 15 residues.

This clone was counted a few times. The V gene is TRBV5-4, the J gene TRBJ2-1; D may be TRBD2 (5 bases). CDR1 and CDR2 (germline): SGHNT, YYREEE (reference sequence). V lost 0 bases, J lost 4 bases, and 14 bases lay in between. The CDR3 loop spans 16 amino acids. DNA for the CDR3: TGTGCCAGCAGCTTGGAGGGCCCGGGATCTTACAATGAGCAGTTCTTC. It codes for CASSLEGPGSYNEQFF.

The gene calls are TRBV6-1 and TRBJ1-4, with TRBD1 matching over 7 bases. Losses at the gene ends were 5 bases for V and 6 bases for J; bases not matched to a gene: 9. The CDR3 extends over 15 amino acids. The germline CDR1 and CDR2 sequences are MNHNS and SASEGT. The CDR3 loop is CASSSPGQSDEKLFF. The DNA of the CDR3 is TGTGCCAGCAGTTCGCCGGGACAGAGCGATGAAAAACTGTTTTTT.

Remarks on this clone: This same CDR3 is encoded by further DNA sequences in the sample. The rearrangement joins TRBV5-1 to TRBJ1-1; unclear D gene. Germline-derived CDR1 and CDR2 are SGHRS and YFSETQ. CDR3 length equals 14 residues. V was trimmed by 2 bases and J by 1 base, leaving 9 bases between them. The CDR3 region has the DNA TGCGCCAGCAGCTTAAGACTGAAGAACACTGAAGCTTTCTTT. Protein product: CASSLRLKNTEAFF.